These T cell receptor beta chains were read from a single sample in a study of OX40 agonist ivuxolimab in advanced cancers. Here immunoSEQ multiplex PCR was the method, and the copy in TCRdb shows in-frame clones only, minus some. In the table there are about 62,000 clones, around 79% of which are singletons. Specimen: CD4+ or CD8+ T cells sorted from blood, collected in a trial of the OX40 agonist ivuxolimab. The receptor set was obtained from an adult with an advanced solid tumor such as melanoma, head and neck, liver or kidney cancer. Each CDR3 is given without its conserved first and last residue.

CDR3 length,V gene,CDR3 protein
12,TRBV28,ASSLEGITYEQY
13,TRBV6-6,ASTRTSAYQETQY
10,TRBV29-1,SVPSGANVLT
12,TRBV7-3,ASSYGTGYNEQF
16,TRBV18,ASSPSPPTSGDSVTQY
12,TRBV7-6,ASSLDNYAETQY
11,TRBV10-2,ASSASELTAQY
14,TRBV11-2,ASSLVPGSQVGGYT
14,TRBV6-5,ASSYSSSGVTDTQY
14,TRBV5-6,ASSLFGSNMNTEAF
12,TRBV11-1,ASSLEGITYEQY
12,TRBV28,ASSSGSGNSPLH
9,TRBV5-5,ASSLTVEAF
9,TRBV20-1,SALAQETQY
14,TRBV28,ASSGGSNSGANVLT
13,TRBV7-9,ASSLVAGSNEKLF
11,TRBV29-1,SVCTSRNGELF
14,TRBV7-2,ASSPTPGQGFDEQY
13,TRBV27,ASRDVSSGANVLT
13,TRBV19,ASSLRGVFYNEQF
11,TRBV7-2,ASSLWPGTEAF
12,TRBV28,ASSVSYGANVLT
12,TRBV4-3,ASSQGRRAGELF
8,TRBV29-1,SFQVDTQY
14,TRBV5-6,ASSTGLAGVGETQY
13,TRBV11-2,ASSLGDWDTGELF
14,TRBV28,ASSGTSGGSYNEQF
12,TRBV19,ASSTSWGSYEQY
13,TRBV18,ASSPVGAPNTEAF
12,TRBV7-9,ASRGPGSGNTIY
14,TRBV25-1,ASTRGSGVYTGELF
12,TRBV19,ASSIDRGGETQY